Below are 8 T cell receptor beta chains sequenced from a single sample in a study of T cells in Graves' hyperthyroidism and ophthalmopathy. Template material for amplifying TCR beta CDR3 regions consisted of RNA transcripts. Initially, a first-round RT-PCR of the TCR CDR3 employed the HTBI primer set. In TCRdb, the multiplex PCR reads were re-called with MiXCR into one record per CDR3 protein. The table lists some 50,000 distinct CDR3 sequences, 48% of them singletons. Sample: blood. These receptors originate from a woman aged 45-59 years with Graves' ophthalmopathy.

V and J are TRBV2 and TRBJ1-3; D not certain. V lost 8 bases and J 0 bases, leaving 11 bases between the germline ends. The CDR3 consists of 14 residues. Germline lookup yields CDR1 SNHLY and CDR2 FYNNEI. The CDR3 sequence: CASGTGSSGNTIYF. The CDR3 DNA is TGTGCCAGCGGTACCGGGAGCTCTGGAAACACCATATATTTT.

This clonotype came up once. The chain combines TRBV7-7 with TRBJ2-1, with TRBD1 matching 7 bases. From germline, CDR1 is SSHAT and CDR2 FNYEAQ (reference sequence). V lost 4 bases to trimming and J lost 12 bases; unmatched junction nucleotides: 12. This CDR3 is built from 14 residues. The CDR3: CASSSGTDTDTQFF. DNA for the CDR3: TGTGCCAGCAGCTCGGGGACAGACACAGATACGCAGTTCTTC.

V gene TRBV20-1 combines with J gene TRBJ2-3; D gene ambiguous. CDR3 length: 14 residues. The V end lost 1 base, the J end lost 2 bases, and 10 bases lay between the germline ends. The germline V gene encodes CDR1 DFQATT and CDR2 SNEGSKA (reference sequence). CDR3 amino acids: CSARVRPDTDTQYF. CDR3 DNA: TGCAGTGCTAGAGTGAGACCAGACACAGATACGCAGTATTTT.

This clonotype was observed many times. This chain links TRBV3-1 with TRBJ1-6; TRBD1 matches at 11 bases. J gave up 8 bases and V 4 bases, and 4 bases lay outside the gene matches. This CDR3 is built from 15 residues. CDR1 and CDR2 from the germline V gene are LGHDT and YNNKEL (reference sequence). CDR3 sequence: CASSRTGGGDSPLHF. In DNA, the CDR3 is TGTGCCAGCAGCCGGACAGGGGGCGGTGATTCACCCCTCCACTTT.

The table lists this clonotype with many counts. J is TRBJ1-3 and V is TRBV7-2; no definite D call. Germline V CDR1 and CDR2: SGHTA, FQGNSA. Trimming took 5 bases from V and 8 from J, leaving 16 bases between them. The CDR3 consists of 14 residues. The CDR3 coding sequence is TGTGCCAGCAGCACACAAGGACCCCCGGACACCATATATTTT. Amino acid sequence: CASSTQGPPDTIYF.

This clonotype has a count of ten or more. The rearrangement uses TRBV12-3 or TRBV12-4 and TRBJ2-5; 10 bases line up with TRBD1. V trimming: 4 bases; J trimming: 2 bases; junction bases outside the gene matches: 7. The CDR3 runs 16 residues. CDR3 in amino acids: CASSSTGGVLQETQYF. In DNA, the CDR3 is TGTGCCAGCAGTTCGACAGGGGGCGTGCTACAAGAGACCCAGTACTTC.

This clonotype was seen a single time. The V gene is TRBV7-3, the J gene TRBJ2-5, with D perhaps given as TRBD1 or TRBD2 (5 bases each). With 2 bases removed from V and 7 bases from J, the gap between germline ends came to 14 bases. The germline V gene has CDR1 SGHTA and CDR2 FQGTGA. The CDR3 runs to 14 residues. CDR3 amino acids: CASSLGASTGTQYF. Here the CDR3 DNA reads TGTGCCAGCAGCTTAGGGGCTAGCACTGGGACCCAGTACTTC.

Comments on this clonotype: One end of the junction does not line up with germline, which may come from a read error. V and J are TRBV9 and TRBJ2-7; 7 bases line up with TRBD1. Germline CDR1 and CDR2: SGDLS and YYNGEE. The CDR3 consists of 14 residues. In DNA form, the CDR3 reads TGTGTCAGCGGCCCGATGACAGGGAGCCACGAGCAGTACTTC. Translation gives CVSGPMTGSHEQYF.